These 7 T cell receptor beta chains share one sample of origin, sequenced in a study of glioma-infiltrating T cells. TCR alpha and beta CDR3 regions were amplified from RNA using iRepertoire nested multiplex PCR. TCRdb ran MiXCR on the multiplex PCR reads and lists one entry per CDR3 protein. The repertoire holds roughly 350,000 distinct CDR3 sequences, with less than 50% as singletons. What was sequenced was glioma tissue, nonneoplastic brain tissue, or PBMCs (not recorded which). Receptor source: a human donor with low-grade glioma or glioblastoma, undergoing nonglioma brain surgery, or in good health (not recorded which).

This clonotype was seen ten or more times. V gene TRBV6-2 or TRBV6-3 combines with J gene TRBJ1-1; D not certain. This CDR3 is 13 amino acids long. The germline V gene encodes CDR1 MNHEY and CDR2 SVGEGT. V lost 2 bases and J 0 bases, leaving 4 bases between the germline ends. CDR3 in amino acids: CASSYRLNTEAFF. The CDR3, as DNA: TGTGCCAGCAGTTACAGGTTGAACACTGAAGCTTTCTTT.

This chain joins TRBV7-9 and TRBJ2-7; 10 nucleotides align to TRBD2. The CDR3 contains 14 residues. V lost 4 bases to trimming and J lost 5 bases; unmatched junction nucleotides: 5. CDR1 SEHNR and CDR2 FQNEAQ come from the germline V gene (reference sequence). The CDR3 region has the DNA TGTGCCAGCAGCTCGGGACTAGCGAGTAACGAGCAGTACTTC. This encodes CASSSGLASNEQYF.

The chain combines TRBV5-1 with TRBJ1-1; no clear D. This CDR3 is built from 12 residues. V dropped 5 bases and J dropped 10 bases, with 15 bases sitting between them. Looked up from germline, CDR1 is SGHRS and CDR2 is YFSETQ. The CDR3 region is CASRTGKAGAFF. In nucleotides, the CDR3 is TGCGCCAGCAGGACGGGAAAAGCGGGAGCTTTCTTT.

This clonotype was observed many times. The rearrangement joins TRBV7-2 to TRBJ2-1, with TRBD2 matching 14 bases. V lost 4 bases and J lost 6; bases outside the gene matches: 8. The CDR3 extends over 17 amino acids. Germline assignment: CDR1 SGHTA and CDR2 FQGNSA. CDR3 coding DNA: TGTGCCAGCAGCTCCCGGGGGACTAGCGGGAGTGCCAATGAGCAGTTCTTC. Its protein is CASSSRGTSGSANEQFF. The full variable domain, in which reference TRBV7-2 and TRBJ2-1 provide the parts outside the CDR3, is GAGVSQSPSNKVTEKGKDVELRCDPISGHTALYWYRQSLGQGLEFLIYFQGNSAPDKSGLPSDRFSAERTGGSVSTLTIQRTQQEDSAVYLCASSSRGTSGSANEQFFGPGTRLTVL.

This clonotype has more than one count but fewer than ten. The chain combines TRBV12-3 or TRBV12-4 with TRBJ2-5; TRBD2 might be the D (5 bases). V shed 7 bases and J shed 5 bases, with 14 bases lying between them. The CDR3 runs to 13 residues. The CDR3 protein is CASTGRRGETQYF. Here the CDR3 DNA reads TGTGCCAGCACCGGAAGGAGAGGGGAGACCCAGTACTTC.

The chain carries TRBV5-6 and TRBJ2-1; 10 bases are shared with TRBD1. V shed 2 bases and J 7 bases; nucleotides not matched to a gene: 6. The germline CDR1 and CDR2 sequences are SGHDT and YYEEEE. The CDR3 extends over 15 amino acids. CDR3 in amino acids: CASSFWTGGSNEQFF. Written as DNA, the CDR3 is TGTGCCAGCAGCTTTTGGACAGGGGGGTCGAATGAGCAGTTCTTC.

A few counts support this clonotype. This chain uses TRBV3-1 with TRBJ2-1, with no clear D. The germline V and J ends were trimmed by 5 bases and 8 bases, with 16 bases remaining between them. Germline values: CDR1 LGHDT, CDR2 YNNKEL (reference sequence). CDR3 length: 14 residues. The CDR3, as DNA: TGTGCCAGCAGCACCGATCCCCCGGTCGATGAGCAGTTCTTC. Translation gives CASSTDPPVDEQFF.